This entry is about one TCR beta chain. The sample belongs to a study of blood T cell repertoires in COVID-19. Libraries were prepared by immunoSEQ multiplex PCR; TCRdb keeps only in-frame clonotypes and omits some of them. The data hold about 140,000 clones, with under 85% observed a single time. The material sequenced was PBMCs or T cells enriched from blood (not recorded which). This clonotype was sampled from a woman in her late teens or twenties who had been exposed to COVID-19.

CDR3 loop: CASSPTRGGYTF. The DNA for the CDR3 is TGTGCCAGCAGCCCTACCAGGGGTGGCTACACCTTC. The genes are TRBV9 and TRBJ1-2; weak D call: TRBD1 (6 bases). Germline-derived CDR1 and CDR2 are SGDLS and YYNGEE. This CDR3 is 12 amino acids long. V lost 4 bases and J lost 7, with 11 bases in between.